What follows are 14 T cell receptor beta chains derived from one specimen sequenced in a study of blood T cell repertoires in COVID-19. Using immunoSEQ multiplex PCR, the repertoire was profiled, and TCRdb retains in-frame clones only, with some absent. Among approximately 210,000 clones listed, under 90% were seen once. The sample taken for sequencing was peripheral blood. Source of these receptors: a woman of 80 years or more with COVID-19, enrolled during active disease.

This clone was counted only a few times. The CDR3, as DNA: TGCGCCAGCAGCACCCCTAGCGGGGGAACGGGGGAGACCCAGTACTTC. It specifies CASSTPSGGTGETQYF. The chain combines TRBV5-1 with TRBJ2-5, with TRBD2 identical over 10 bases. V lost 4 bases, J lost 5 bases, and 11 bases stayed unmatched. Looked up from germline, CDR1 is SGHRS and CDR2 is YFSETQ. The CDR3 length is 16 residues. Supplemented by reference TRBV5-1 and TRBJ2-5, the full variable domain reads KAGVTQTPRYLIKTRGQQVTLSCSPISGHRSVSWYQQTPGQGLQFLFEYFSETQRNKGNFPGRFSGRQFSNSRSEMNVSTLELGDSALYLCASSTPSGGTGETQYFGPGTRLLVL.

A word on this clone: Other DNA sequences in this specimen translate into the identical CDR3. The rearrangement links TRBV3-1 (or the pseudogene TRBV3-2) to TRBJ1-6; no firm D call. The CDR3 is 14 amino acids. CDR1 and CDR2 from the germline V gene are LGHDT and YNNKEL (reference sequence). V lost 1 base, J lost 7 bases, and 8 bases lay in between. The CDR3 coding sequence is TGTGCCAGCAGCCAAGGGACTGGAAATTCACCCCTCCACTTT. This sequence encodes CASSQGTGNSPLHF.

The chain uses TRBV9 and TRBJ2-1; 7 nucleotides agree with TRBD2. Germline V gene lookup returns CDR1 SGDLS and CDR2 YYNGEE. CDR3 length: 14 amino acids. Trimming at V came to 4 bases and at J to 8 bases, leaving 9 bases not matched to a gene. The CDR3 spells CASSPLGAGYEQFF. The CDR3, as DNA: TGTGCCAGCAGCCCCCTGGGAGCGGGGTATGAGCAGTTCTTC.

The chain joins TRBV27 to TRBJ1-6, with 7 positions matching TRBD1. V gave up 5 bases and J gave up 0 bases; unmatched junction bases: 10. CDR3 size: 18 residues. Germline CDR1 and CDR2: MNHEY and SMNVEV (reference sequence). CDR3 protein: CASSLRQGPSSYNSPLHF. CDR3 bases: TGTGCCAGCAGTCTTAGACAGGGTCCGAGCTCCTATAATTCACCCCTCCACTTT.

This chain links TRBV5-1 with TRBJ1-3; D remains ambiguous. The CDR3 consists of 17 residues. V gave up 0 bases and J gave up 2 bases, with 15 bases separating them. CDR1 and CDR2 from the germline V gene are SGHRS and YFSETQ. DNA of the CDR3: TGCGCCAGCAGCTTGGAGGTTACCAGGATGGCTGGAAACACCATATATTTT. Encoded protein: CASSLEVTRMAGNTIYF.

This chain connects TRBV6-6 to TRBJ2-7; 9 nucleotides align to TRBD2. The germline CDR1 and CDR2 sequences are MNHNY and SVGAGI (reference sequence). The CDR3 contains 14 residues. V shed 10 bases, J shed 4 bases, and the junction held 11 bases outside the gene matches. CDR3 sequence: CATSWASGTYEQYF. The CDR3 nucleotides are TGTGCCACCTCATGGGCTAGCGGGACGTACGAGCAGTACTTC.

V is TRBV6-5 and J is TRBJ1-5; 9 nucleotides agree with TRBD1. Germline CDR1 and CDR2: MNHEY and SVGAGI. V was pared by 2 bases and J by 7 bases, with 6 bases of the junction left unmatched. This CDR3 is 15 amino acids long. The CDR3 region is CASSYSGTGLQPQHF. The CDR3 DNA reads TGTGCCAGCAGTTACAGTGGGACAGGGCTACAGCCCCAGCATTTT.

The chain carries TRBV5-5 and TRBJ1-5, with TRBD1 as a possible D gene (5 bases). The CDR3 totals 13 residues. V gave up 4 bases and J gave up 5 bases, with 10 bases separating them. In germline, CDR1 is SGHKS, CDR2 YYEKEE (reference sequence). The CDR3 nucleotides are TGTGCCAGCAGCGCGACAGTGGATCAGCCCCAGCATTTT. Residues: CASSATVDQPQHF. The full variable domain, with the rest looked up from reference TRBV5-5 and TRBJ1-5, is DAGVTQSPTHLIKTRGQQVTLRCSPISGHKSVSWYQQVLGQGPQFIFQYYEKEERGRGNFPDRFSARQFPNYSSELNVNALLLGDSALYLCASSATVDQPQHFGDGTRLSIL.

The CDR3 spells CASSYENRGPYEQYF. Written as DNA, the CDR3 is TGTGCCAGCAGTTACGAAAACAGGGGGCCCTACGAGCAGTACTTC. The genes are TRBV6-5 and TRBJ2-7, with 9 bases that match TRBD1. The V gene end was trimmed by 2 bases and the J gene end by 2 bases; junction bases not matched to a gene: 4. Looked up from germline, CDR1 is MNHEY and CDR2 is SVGAGI. The CDR3 has 15 residues.

CDR3 protein: CSVVPSRLVHEQYF. The CDR3 coding sequence is TGCAGCGTTGTCCCCTCTAGGTTGGTCCACGAGCAGTACTTC. This chain uses TRBV29-1 with TRBJ2-7; D gene uncertain. V lost 4 bases to trimming and J lost 5 bases, with 18 bases between them. The CDR3 is 14 amino acids. CDR1 is SQVTM and CDR2 is ANQGSEA in the germline V gene.

The rearrangement uses TRBV6-5 and TRBJ1-5; a possible D gene is TRBD1 (5 bases). V was pared by 5 bases and J by 5 bases, with 16 bases between. Germline V lookup: CDR1 MNHEY, CDR2 SVGAGI. The CDR3 totals 15 residues. CDR3 in amino acids: CASSRLGSGDQPQHF. The CDR3 DNA sequence: TGTGCCAGCAGTCGCCTGGGGTCGGGGGATCAGCCCCAGCATTTT.

V is TRBV5-1 and J is TRBJ1-5; TRBD1 agrees at 8 bases. Germline CDR1 SGHRS, CDR2 YFSETQ. Germline trimming cut 4 bases from V and 7 bases from J; bases unmatched to any gene: 7. The CDR3 sequence is 14 residues long. The CDR3 DNA is TGCGCCAGCAGCCCTACACAGGGGGACCAGCCCCAGCATTTT. It yields the protein CASSPTQGDQPQHF.

CDR3 loop: CASSHGQGKAFF. The CDR3 nucleotides are TGTGCCAGCAGTCATGGACAGGGTAAAGCTTTCTTT. The rearrangement links TRBV11-3 to TRBJ1-1, with 8 nucleotides matching TRBD1. This CDR3 is built from 12 residues. The V and J ends lost 6 bases and 9 bases, in that order; junction bases with no gene match: 6. Germline loops: CDR1 SGHNT, CDR2 YENEEA.

The chain links TRBV11-2 to TRBJ1-3, with D unresolved. The CDR3 covers 14 residues. Looked up from germline, CDR1 is SGHAT and CDR2 is FQNNGV. Trimming left V 5 bases short and J 1 base short, with 9 bases between. CDR3 nucleotide sequence: TGTGCCAGCAGCACGCTCGCGTCTGGAAACACCATATATTTT. Translated, it gives CASSTLASGNTIYF. Together with reference TRBV11-2 and TRBJ1-3, the CDR3 gives the full variable domain: EAGVAQSPRYKIIEKRQSVAFWCNPISGHATLYWYQQILGQGPKLLIQFQNNGVVDDSQLPKDRFSAERLKGVDSTLKIQPAKLEDSAVYLCASSTLASGNTIYFGEGSWLTVV.